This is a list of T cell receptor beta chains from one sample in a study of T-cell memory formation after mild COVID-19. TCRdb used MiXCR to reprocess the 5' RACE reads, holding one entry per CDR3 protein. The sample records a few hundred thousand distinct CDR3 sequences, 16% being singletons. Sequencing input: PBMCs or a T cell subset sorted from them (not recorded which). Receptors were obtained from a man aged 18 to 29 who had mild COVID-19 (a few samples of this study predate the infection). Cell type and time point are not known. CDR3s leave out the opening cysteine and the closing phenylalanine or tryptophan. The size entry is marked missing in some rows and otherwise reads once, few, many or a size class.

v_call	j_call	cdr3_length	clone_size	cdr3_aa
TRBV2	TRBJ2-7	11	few	ASTSGPHLEQY
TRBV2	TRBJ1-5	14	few	ASRPPGGHGNQPQH
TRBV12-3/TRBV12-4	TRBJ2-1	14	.	ASSFPSSGVFHEQF
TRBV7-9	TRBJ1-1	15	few	ASSLPVKADPTGEAF
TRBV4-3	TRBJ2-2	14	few	ASSQDRLAGTGELF
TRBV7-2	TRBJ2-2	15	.	ASSSPPGQVYTGELF
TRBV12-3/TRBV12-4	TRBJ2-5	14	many	ASSPPRASGVGAQY
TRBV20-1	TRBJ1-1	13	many	SARPGLGLNTEAF
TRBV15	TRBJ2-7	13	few	ATSRDRGAGGEQY
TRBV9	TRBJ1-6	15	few	ASSVTRTGQPNSPLH
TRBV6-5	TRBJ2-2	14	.	ASSYGAGGPAGELF
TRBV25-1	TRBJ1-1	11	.	ASSELGGREAF
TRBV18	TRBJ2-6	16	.	ASSPYPPGASGANVLT